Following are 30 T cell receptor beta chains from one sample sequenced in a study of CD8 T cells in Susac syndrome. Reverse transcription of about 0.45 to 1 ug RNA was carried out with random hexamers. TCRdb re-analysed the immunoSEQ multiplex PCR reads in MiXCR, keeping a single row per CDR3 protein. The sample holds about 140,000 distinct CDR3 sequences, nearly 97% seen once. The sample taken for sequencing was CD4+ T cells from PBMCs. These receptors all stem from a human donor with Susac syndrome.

The CDR3: CASGRYSGANVLTF. CDR3 in DNA: TGCGCCAGCGGCCGATACTCTGGGGCCAACGTCCTGACTTTC. This sequence joins TRBV23-1 and TRBJ2-6; D ambiguous. TRBV23-1 is reported as an ORF; its role is uncertain. Trimming shortened V by 8 bases and J by 0 bases, and 8 bases separated the two germline ends. The CDR3 has 14 amino acids.

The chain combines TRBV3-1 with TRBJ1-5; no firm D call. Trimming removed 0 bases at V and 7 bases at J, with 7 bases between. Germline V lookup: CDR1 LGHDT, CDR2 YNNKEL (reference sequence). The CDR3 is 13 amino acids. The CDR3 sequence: CASSQDPRQPQHF. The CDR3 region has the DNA TGTGCCAGCAGCCAAGATCCCCGCCAGCCCCAGCATTTT.

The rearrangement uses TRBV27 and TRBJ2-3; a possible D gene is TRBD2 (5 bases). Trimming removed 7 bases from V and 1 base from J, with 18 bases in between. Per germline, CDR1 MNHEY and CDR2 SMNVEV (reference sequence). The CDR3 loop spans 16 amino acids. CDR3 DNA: TGTGCCAGCAATCGACTCGGGCGGACTGGCACAGATACGCAGTATTTT. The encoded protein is CASNRLGRTGTDTQYF.

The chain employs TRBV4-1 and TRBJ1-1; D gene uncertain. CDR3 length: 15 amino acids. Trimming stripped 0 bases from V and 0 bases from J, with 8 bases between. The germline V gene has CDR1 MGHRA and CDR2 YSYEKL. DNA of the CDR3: TGCGCCAGCAGCCAAGAACCAGCCATGAACACTGAAGCTTTCTTT. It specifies CASSQEPAMNTEAFF.

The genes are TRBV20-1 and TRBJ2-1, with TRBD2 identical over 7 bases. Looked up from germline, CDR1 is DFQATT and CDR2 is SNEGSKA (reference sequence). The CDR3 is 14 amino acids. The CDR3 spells CSALPMRGTNEQFF. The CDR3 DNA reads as TGCAGCGCACTTCCTATGCGGGGGACCAATGAGCAGTTCTTC.

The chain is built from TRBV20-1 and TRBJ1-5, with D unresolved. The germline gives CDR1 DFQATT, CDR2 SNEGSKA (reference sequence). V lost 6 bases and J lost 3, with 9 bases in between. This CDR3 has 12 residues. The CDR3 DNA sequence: TGCAGTGCAGCCCATCCCAATCAGCCCCAGCATTTT. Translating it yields CSAAHPNQPQHF.

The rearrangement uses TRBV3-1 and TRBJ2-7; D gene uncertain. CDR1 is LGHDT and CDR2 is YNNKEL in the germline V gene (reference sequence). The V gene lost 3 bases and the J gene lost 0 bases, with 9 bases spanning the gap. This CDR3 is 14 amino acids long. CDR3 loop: CASSHGWISYEQYF. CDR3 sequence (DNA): TGTGCCAGCAGCCACGGATGGATCTCCTACGAGCAGTACTTC.

As DNA, the CDR3 is TGTGCCAGCACCGCCTCTTTGGCCAACGTCCTGACTTTC. Its protein is CASTASLANVLTF. The chain joins TRBV2 to TRBJ2-6; D remains ambiguous. The germline V and J ends were trimmed by 7 bases and 6 bases, with 10 bases remaining between them. Germline CDR1 is SNHLY and CDR2 is FYNNEI. The CDR3 totals 13 residues.

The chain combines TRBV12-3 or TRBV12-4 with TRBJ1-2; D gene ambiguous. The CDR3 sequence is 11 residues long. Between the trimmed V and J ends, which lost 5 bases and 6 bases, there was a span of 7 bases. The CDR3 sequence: CASSGWDGYTF. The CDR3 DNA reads TGTGCCAGCAGTGGCTGGGATGGCTACACCTTC.

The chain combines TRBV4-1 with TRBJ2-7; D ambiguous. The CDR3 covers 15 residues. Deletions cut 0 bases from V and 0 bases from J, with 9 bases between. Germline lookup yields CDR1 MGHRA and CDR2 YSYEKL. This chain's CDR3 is CASSQDDGSSYEQYF. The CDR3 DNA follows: TGCGCCAGCAGCCAAGATGACGGTAGCTCCTACGAGCAGTACTTC.

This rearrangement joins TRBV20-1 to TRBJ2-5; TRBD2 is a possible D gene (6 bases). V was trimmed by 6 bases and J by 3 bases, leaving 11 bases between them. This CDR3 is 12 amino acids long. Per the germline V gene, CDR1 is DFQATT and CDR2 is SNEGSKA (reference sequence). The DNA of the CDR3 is TGCAGTGCGGGGGGAGCCAAAGAGACCCAGTACTTC. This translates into CSAGGAKETQYF.

CDR3 DNA: TGTGCCAGCAGCTCCCACCGGGACTCCACAGATACGCAGTATTTT. Translating it yields CASSSHRDSTDTQYF. The chain recombines TRBV21-1 with TRBJ2-3; the table calls TRBD2, which could not be checked here. TRBV21-1 is labeled a pseudogene. The CDR3 has 15 amino acids.

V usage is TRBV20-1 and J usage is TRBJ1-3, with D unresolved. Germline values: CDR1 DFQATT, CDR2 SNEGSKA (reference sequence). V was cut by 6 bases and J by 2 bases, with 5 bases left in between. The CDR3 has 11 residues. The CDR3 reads CSAAAGNTIYF. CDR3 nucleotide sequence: TGCAGTGCGGCAGCTGGAAACACCATATATTTT.

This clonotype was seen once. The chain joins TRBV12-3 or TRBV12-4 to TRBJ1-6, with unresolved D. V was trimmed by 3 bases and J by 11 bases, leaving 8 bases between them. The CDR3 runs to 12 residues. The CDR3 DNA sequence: TGTGCCAGCAGTTTGAACGCGGCACCCCTCCACTTT. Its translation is CASSLNAAPLHF.

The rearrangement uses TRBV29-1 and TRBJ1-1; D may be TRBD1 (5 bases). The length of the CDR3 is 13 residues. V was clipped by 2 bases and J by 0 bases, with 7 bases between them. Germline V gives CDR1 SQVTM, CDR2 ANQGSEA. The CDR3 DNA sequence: TGCAGCGTTGAACGGGGGATGAACACTGAAGCTTTCTTT. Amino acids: CSVERGMNTEAFF.

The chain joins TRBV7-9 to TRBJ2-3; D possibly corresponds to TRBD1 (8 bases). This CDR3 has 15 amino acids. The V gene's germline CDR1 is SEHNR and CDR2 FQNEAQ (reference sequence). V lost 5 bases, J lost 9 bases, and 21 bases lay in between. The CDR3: CASSTSGTGLGTQYF. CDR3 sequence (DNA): TGTGCCAGCAGCACGAGCGGGACAGGCCTGGGGACGCAGTATTTT.

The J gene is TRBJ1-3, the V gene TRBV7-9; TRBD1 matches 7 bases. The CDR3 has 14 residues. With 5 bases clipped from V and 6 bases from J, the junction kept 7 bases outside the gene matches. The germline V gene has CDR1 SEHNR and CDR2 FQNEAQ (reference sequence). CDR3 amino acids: CASSLGQLQNTIYF. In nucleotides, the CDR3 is TGTGCCAGCAGCCTGGGACAGCTTCAAAACACCATATATTTT.

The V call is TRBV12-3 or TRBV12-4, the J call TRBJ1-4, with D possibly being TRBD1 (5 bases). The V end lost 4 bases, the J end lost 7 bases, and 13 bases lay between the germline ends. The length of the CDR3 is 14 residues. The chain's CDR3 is CASSSGTWGEKLFF. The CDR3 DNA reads TGTGCCAGCAGTTCCGGGACTTGGGGTGAAAAACTGTTTTTT.

The CDR3 is CSARKVGDEQFF. The DNA for the CDR3 is TGCAGTGCTAGGAAAGTTGGGGATGAGCAGTTCTTC. This rearrangement joins TRBV20-1 to TRBJ2-1; D not resolved. Per germline, CDR1 DFQATT and CDR2 SNEGSKA (reference sequence). Trimming took 3 bases from V and 8 from J, leaving 11 bases between them. The CDR3 loop spans 12 amino acids.

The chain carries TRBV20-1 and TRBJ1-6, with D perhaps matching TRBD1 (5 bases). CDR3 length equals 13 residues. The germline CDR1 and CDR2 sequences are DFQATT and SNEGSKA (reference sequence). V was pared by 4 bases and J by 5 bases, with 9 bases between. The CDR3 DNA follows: TGCAGTGCTACTGGGGCCAATAATTCACCCCTCCACTTT. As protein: CSATGANNSPLHF.

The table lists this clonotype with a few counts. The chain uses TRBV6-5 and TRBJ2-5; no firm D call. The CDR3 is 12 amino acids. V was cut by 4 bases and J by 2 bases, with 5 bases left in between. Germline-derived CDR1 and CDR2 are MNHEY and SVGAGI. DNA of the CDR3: TGTGCCAGCAGTTCTGGACAAGAGACCCAGTACTTC. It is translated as CASSSGQETQYF.

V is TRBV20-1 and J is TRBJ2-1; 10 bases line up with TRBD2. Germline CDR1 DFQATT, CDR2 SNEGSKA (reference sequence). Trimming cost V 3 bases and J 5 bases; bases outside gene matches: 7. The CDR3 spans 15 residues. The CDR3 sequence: CSASGLADIHNEQFF. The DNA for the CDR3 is TGCAGTGCTAGCGGACTAGCGGATATCCACAATGAGCAGTTCTTC.

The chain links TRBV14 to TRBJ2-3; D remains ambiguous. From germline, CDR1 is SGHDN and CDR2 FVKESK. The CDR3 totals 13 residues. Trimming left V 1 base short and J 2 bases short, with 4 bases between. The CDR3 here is CASSQGSTDTQYF. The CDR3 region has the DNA TGTGCCAGCAGCCAAGGCTCCACAGATACGCAGTATTTT.

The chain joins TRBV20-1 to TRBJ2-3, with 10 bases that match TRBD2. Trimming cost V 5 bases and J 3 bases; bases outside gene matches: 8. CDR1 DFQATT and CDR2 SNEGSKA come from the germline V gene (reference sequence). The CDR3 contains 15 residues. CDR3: CSALKLLAGTDTQYF. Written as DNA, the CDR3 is TGCAGTGCTCTCAAACTACTAGCGGGGACAGATACGCAGTATTTT.

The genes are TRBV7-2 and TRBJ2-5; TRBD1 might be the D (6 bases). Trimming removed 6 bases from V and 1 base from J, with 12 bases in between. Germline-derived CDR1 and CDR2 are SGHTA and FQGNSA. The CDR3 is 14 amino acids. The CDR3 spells CASSYRASQETQYF. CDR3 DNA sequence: TGTGCCAGCAGTTACAGGGCCAGCCAAGAGACCCAGTACTTC. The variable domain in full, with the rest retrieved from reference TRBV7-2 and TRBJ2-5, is GAGVSQSPSNKVTEKGKDVELRCDPISGHTALYWYRQSLGQGLEFLIYFQGNSAPDKSGLPSDRFSAERTGGSVSTLTIQRTQQEDSAVYLCASSYRASQETQYFGPGTRLLVL.

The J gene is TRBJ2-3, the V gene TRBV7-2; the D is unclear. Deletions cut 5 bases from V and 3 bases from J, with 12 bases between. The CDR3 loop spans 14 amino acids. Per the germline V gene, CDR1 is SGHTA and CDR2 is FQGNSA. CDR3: CASSVRLATDTQYF. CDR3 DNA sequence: TGTGCCAGCAGCGTACGACTGGCGACAGATACGCAGTATTTT. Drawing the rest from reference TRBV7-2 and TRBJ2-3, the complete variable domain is GAGVSQSPSNKVTEKGKDVELRCDPISGHTALYWYRQSLGQGLEFLIYFQGNSAPDKSGLPSDRFSAERTGGSVSTLTIQRTQQEDSAVYLCASSVRLATDTQYFGPGTRLTVL.

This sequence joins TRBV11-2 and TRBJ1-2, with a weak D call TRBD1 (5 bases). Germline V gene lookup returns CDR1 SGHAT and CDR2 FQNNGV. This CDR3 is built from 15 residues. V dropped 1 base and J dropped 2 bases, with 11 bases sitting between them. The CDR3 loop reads CASSLVGGVNYGYTF. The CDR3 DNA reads TGTGCCAGCAGCTTAGTGGGGGGGGTCAACTATGGCTACACCTTC.

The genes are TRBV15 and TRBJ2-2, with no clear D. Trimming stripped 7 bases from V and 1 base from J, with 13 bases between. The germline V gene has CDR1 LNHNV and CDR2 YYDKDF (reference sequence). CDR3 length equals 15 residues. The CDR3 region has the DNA TGTGCCACCAACCCAAGGACGGAGAACACCGGGGAGCTGTTTTTT. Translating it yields CATNPRTENTGELFF.

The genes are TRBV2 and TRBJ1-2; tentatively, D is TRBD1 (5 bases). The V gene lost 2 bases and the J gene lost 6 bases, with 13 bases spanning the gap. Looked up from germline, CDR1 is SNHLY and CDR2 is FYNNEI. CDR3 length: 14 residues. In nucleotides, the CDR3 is TGTGCCAGCAGTGAAACAGGAGGATACGATGGCTACACCTTC. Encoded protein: CASSETGGYDGYTF.

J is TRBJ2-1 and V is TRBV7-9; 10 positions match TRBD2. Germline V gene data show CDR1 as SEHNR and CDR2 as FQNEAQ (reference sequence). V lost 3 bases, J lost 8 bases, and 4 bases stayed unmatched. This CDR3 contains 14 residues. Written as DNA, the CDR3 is TGTGCCAGCAGCTTCCGACTAGCGGGTGATGAGCAGTTCTTC. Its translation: CASSFRLAGDEQFF.